This T cell receptor beta chain was recorded in a study of blood T cell repertoires in COVID-19. Study context: Sites in the United States, Italy and Spain provided acute and convalescent COVID-19 samples.

The CDR3 sequence is 15 residues long. The germline V gene encodes CDR1 SGHTA and CDR2 FQGNSA. V was clipped by 0 bases and J by 3 bases, with 12 bases between them. Authors' methods: Estimates of nucleated cell counts were drawn from the amplification of reference gene primers. Sequenced by immunoSEQ multiplex PCR; TCRdb stores in-frame clones only, minus some. The DNA was the basis for D and trimming; V, J and clone size are from that table. Found here are hundreds of thousands of clones, about 80% of them singletons; the top ten hold about 9.6%. The chain couples TRBV7-2 to TRBJ2-7; D perhaps matches TRBD2 (5 bases). Sequenced input: peripheral blood. The clonotype comes from an elderly man with acute or convalescent COVID-19. CDR3 nucleotide sequence: TGTGCCAGCAGCTTAGCCGGGGAGAAACTCTACGAGCAGTACTTC. This sequence encodes CASSLAGEKLYEQYF.